The 10 T cell receptor beta chains given below trace back to one sample, sequenced in a study of T cell changes during pregnancy in multiple sclerosis. Using immunoSEQ multiplex PCR, the repertoire was profiled, and TCRdb retains in-frame clones only, with some absent. The data contain some 38,000 clones, approximately 89% of them singletons. This specimen was CD4+ T cells from peripheral blood mononuclear cells, taken in the second trimester of pregnancy. Source of these receptors: a female donor in good health, enrolled as a control in a pregnancy study.

The chain employs TRBV6-1 and TRBJ1-2, with TRBD1 matching 7 bases. Germline assignment: CDR1 MNHNS and CDR2 SASEGT. The CDR3 consists of 14 residues. After removal of 2 bases from V and 8 bases from J, the junction contained 8 bases not matched to a gene. CDR3 amino acids: CASSEPVQQGGYTF. As DNA, the CDR3 is TGTGCCAGCAGTGAACCCGTTCAACAGGGGGGCTACACCTTC.

This clone is a singleton in its sample. The genes are TRBV2 and TRBJ2-3; the D gene is possibly TRBD1 (5 bases). Trimming removed 7 bases from V and 4 bases from J, with 9 bases in between. CDR3 length: 12 residues. In germline, CDR1 is SNHLY, CDR2 FYNNEI. The CDR3: CASKAGSDTQYF. The CDR3 DNA is TGTGCCAGCAAAGCAGGGTCAGATACGCAGTATTTT.

The table lists this clone with a few counts. V usage is TRBV7-2 and J usage is TRBJ1-4; unclear D gene. This CDR3 comprises 14 residues. CDR1 is SGHTA and CDR2 is FQGNSA in the germline V gene. Between the trimmed V and J ends, which lost 0 bases and 5 bases, there was a span of 7 bases. CDR3: CASSLAMGNEKLFF. The CDR3 DNA is TGTGCCAGCAGCTTAGCGATGGGCAATGAAAAACTGTTTTTT.

The rearrangement joins TRBV7-9 to TRBJ1-1; D remains unclear. The CDR3 spans 11 residues. Germline V gives CDR1 SEHNR, CDR2 FQNEAQ (reference sequence). V was cut by 5 bases and J by 11 bases, with 12 bases left in between. The CDR3 DNA reads as TGTGCCAGCAGCCAGGCCCAAGGCGCTTTCTTT. This gives the protein CASSQAQGAFF.

The chain combines TRBV6-5 with TRBJ1-5; 8 bases are shared with TRBD1. Germline CDR1 and CDR2: MNHEY and SVGAGI. Trimming took 5 bases from V and 5 from J; bases not matched to a gene: 8. There are 15 residues in the CDR3. The DNA for the CDR3 is TGTGCCAGCAGTCCGGGACAGGATCTCGATCAGCCCCAGCATTTT. Translated: CASSPGQDLDQPQHF.

The chain has TRBV7-9 and TRBJ1-1, with D hard to call. CDR1 and CDR2 (germline): SEHNR, FQNEAQ (reference sequence). This CDR3 spans 12 amino acids. The V end was cut by 5 bases, the J end by 6 bases, with 10 bases between. CDR3 nucleotides: TGTGCCAGCAGCCGGGGTTACGCTGAAGCTTTCTTT. Translating gives CASSRGYAEAFF.

Comment on this clone: An end of the junction differs from the germline gene, which may be a read error. The chain has TRBV20-1 and TRBJ1-1; unclear D gene. The CDR3 loop spans 11 amino acids. Per the germline V gene, CDR1 is DFQATT and CDR2 is SNEGSKA (reference sequence). CDR3 sequence (DNA): TGCAGTGGTAGATATAACACTGAAGCTTTCTTT. Encoded protein: CSGRYNTEAFF.

This clone was picked up one time. The V call is TRBV7-2, the J call TRBJ2-5; possibly TRBD1 for D (5 bases). The germline V and J ends were trimmed by 3 bases and 1 base, with 6 bases remaining between them. The CDR3 covers 13 residues. In germline, CDR1 is SGHTA, CDR2 FQGNSA. Here the CDR3 reads CASSLGPQETQYF. CDR3 DNA: TGTGCCAGCAGCTTGGGGCCCCAAGAGACCCAGTACTTC.

The chain carries TRBV4-1 and TRBJ1-2, with a weak D call TRBD1 (6 bases). The CDR3 consists of 15 residues. Germline lookup yields CDR1 MGHRA and CDR2 YSYEKL. The V end was cut by 0 bases, the J end by 2 bases, with 10 bases between. The CDR3 region has the DNA TGCGCCAGCAGCCAAGATCTGCAGGGGAACTATGGCTACACCTTC. Translation gives CASSQDLQGNYGYTF.

The CDR3 DNA follows: TGTGCCAGCAGGGAGGCGCGGGGCAATCAGCCCCAGCATTTT. Protein product: CASREARGNQPQHF. The chain has TRBV27 and TRBJ1-5; D ambiguous. The CDR3 covers 14 residues. V was cut by 6 bases and J by 2 bases, with 11 bases left in between. Germline V gives CDR1 MNHEY, CDR2 SMNVEV (reference sequence).